This passage covers 31 T cell receptor beta chains from one sample sequenced in a study of cytomegalovirus exposure and HLA in healthy donors. Both 60 Vbeta primers and 13 Jbeta primers went into the PCR. Here immunoSEQ multiplex PCR was the method, and the copy in TCRdb shows in-frame clones only, minus some. The sample has fewer than 250,000 clones; 82% are singletons. The sample was PBMCs. Receptor source: a man aged 40-49 years in good health and CMV-seropositive.

V gene TRBV27 combines with J gene TRBJ1-3, with TRBD1 as a possible D gene (5 bases). The germline V gene has CDR1 MNHEY and CDR2 SMNVEV (reference sequence). V dropped 6 bases and J dropped 6 bases, with 15 bases sitting between them. This CDR3 comprises 14 residues. CDR3: CASSLGPSENTIYF. CDR3 nucleotides: TGTGCCAGCAGCCTGGGGCCGTCAGAAAACACCATATATTTT.

The chain carries TRBV19 and TRBJ2-1; D not certain. Trimming left V 4 bases short and J 9 bases short, with 7 bases between. The CDR3 runs to 11 residues. From germline, CDR1 is LNHDA and CDR2 SQIVND (reference sequence). The CDR3 coding sequence is TGTGCCAGTAGTACAGGTGGTGAGCAGTTCTTC. It is translated as CASSTGGEQFF.

This clone came up a few times. The chain carries TRBV7-9 and TRBJ2-1, with TRBD2 identical over 13 bases. The germline V gene encodes CDR1 SEHNR and CDR2 FQNEAQ (reference sequence). The CDR3 covers 18 residues. V trimming: 2 bases; J trimming: 6 bases; junction bases outside the gene matches: 10. This CDR3 is CASSLPLRLAGGRNEQFF. In nucleotides, the CDR3 is TGTGCCAGCAGCTTACCCCTGAGACTAGCGGGAGGCCGCAATGAGCAGTTCTTC.

The chain couples TRBV6-6 to TRBJ1-1; D perhaps matches TRBD1 (6 bases). The CDR3 runs 14 residues. Germline lookup yields CDR1 MNHNY and CDR2 SVGAGI (reference sequence). Deletions cut 2 bases from V and 5 bases from J, with 12 bases between. CDR3 nucleotide sequence: TGTGCCAGCAGTTACACAGGGCGGTGGACTGAAGCTTTCTTT. Translated, it gives CASSYTGRWTEAFF.

This clone turned up a few times. The V call is TRBV6-5, the J call TRBJ1-4; maybe TRBD1 (6 bases). Between the trimmed V and J ends, which lost 0 bases and 4 bases, there was a span of 9 bases. The germline V gene encodes CDR1 MNHEY and CDR2 SVGAGI. CDR3 length equals 15 residues. The CDR3 DNA is TGTGCCAGCAGTTACTCGGGGGCGCTTAATGAAAAACTGTTTTTT. This gives the protein CASSYSGALNEKLFF.

The chain has TRBV6-1 and TRBJ1-5; TRBD1 aligns across 7 bases. Unmatched junction bases numbered 9, after V lost 6 bases and J lost 4 bases. Germline-derived CDR1 and CDR2 are MNHNS and SASEGT. This CDR3 has 15 residues. This CDR3 reads CASSDNMDRNQPQHF. DNA of the CDR3: TGTGCCAGCAGCGATAACATGGACAGGAATCAGCCCCAGCATTTT.

This rearrangement joins TRBV5-6 to TRBJ1-2, with TRBD1 matching 8 bases. The CDR3 runs 14 residues. Germline CDR1 reads SGHDT; CDR2 reads YYEEEE. Germline trimming cut 3 bases from V and 8 bases from J; bases unmatched to any gene: 9. Here the CDR3 reads CASSYIDRGRGYTF. CDR3 DNA: TGTGCCAGCAGCTACATCGACAGGGGAAGAGGCTACACCTTC.

V is TRBV6-6 and J is TRBJ1-1, with D perhaps TRBD1 (6 bases). CDR1 and CDR2 from the germline V gene are MNHNY and SVGAGI (reference sequence). The length of the CDR3 is 14 residues. The germline V and J ends were trimmed by 6 bases and 0 bases, with 11 bases remaining between them. The CDR3 sequence is CASSPGQLNTEAFF. In DNA, the CDR3 is TGTGCCAGCAGCCCAGGACAGTTGAACACTGAAGCTTTCTTT.

The chain joins TRBV4-1 to TRBJ2-7; D remains unclear. Per the germline V gene, CDR1 is MGHRA and CDR2 is YSYEKL. Trimming shortened V by 1 base and J by 0 bases, and 4 bases separated the two germline ends. The CDR3 has 13 amino acids. For the CDR3, the DNA is TGCGCCAGCAGCCAAGGTAACTCCTACGAGCAGTACTTC. The encoded protein is CASSQGNSYEQYF.

The chain couples TRBV5-1 to TRBJ1-5; D gene uncertain. V gave up 5 bases and J gave up 3 bases, with 12 bases separating them. The CDR3 contains 14 residues. Germline values: CDR1 SGHRS, CDR2 YFSETQ. The DNA for the CDR3 is TGCGCCAGCAGTTCCGGCACAGACAATCAGCCCCAGCATTTT. It is translated as CASSSGTDNQPQHF.

The chain couples TRBV30 to TRBJ2-5; maybe TRBD1 (6 bases). Per germline, CDR1 GTSNPN and CDR2 SVGIG (reference sequence). The CDR3 is 13 residues long. Trimming pared 3 bases from V and 7 bases from J, leaving 15 bases between. CDR3 DNA: TGTGCCTGGAGATGGACAGCTATTGCGACCCAGTACTTC. It is translated as CAWRWTAIATQYF. Complete variable domain (other parts from reference TRBV30 and TRBJ2-5): SQTIHQWPATLVQPVGSPLSLECTVEGTSNPNLYWYRQAAGRGLQLLFYSVGIGQISSEVPQNLSASRPQDRQFILSSKKLLLSDSGFYLCAWRWTAIATQYFGPGTRLLVL.

The chain is built from TRBV30 and TRBJ2-1, with TRBD2 matching over 7 bases. This CDR3 has 13 residues. Germline V gives CDR1 GTSNPN, CDR2 SVGIG (reference sequence). V lost 5 bases to trimming and J lost 4 bases; unmatched junction nucleotides: 5. CDR3 amino acids: CAWEPGGYNEQFF. CDR3 sequence (DNA): TGTGCCTGGGAACCGGGAGGTTACAATGAGCAGTTCTTC.

The chain combines TRBV28 with TRBJ2-3; D gene ambiguous. Germline CDR1 and CDR2: MDHEN and SYDVKM. V was cut by 7 bases and J by 7 bases, with 9 bases left in between. The CDR3 covers 11 residues. The CDR3 here is CASKGDYTQYF. CDR3 nucleotides: TGTGCCAGCAAAGGAGATTATACGCAGTATTTT.

In this sample, this clone turned up a few times. The rearrangement joins TRBV7-9 to TRBJ2-2, with 10 nucleotides matching TRBD2. CDR3 length: 17 residues. V shed 5 bases, J shed 7 bases, and the junction held 13 bases outside the gene matches. The V gene's germline CDR1 is SEHNR and CDR2 FQNEAQ (reference sequence). CDR3 in DNA: TGTGCCAGCAGCCCCGCGCTAGCGGGAGTTAAGAACGGGGAGCTGTTTTTT. Amino acids: CASSPALAGVKNGELFF. Full variable domain (remainder filled in from reference TRBV7-9 and TRBJ2-2): DTGVSQNPRHKITKRGQNVTFRCDPISEHNRLYWYRQTLGQGPEFLTYFQNEAQLEKSRLLSDRFSAERPKGSFSTLEIQRTEQGDSAMYLCASSPALAGVKNGELFFGEGSRLTVL.

The chain employs TRBV7-9 and TRBJ1-1; D is possibly TRBD1 (5 bases). Looked up from germline, CDR1 is SEHNR and CDR2 is FQNEAQ (reference sequence). V lost 1 base and J lost 0, with 12 bases in between. The CDR3 runs 16 residues. CDR3 sequence reads: CASSLGQGGMNTEAFF. The CDR3 DNA sequence: TGTGCCAGCAGCTTAGGGCAGGGTGGCATGAACACTGAAGCTTTCTTT.

The chain recombines TRBV18 with TRBJ1-1, with TRBD1 as a possible D gene (6 bases). The ends were cut back, 5 bases at V and 7 bases at J, with 14 bases in the middle. The CDR3 contains 13 residues. Germline V CDR1 and CDR2: KGHSH, LQKENI. CDR3 sequence: CASSTKGQSEAFF. CDR3 DNA: TGTGCCAGCTCAACCAAGGGACAAAGTGAAGCTTTCTTT.

The chain recombines TRBV5-4 with TRBJ2-2, with D perhaps matching TRBD1 (6 bases). This CDR3 comprises 15 residues. Trimming took 0 bases from V and 8 from J, leaving 14 bases between them. The germline V gene has CDR1 SGHNT and CDR2 YYREEE (reference sequence). The CDR3 region is CASSLANQGKGELFF. The CDR3 region has the DNA TGTGCCAGCAGCTTGGCCAACCAGGGGAAAGGGGAGCTGTTTTTT.

The chain uses TRBV11-2 and TRBJ1-2; D unclear. Trimming stripped 2 bases from V and 0 bases from J, with 10 bases between. The V gene's germline CDR1 is SGHAT and CDR2 FQNNGV. The CDR3 is made up of 15 amino acids. The CDR3 region has the DNA TGTGCCAGCAGCTTACGATCAGTACCTAACTATGGCTACACCTTC. This encodes CASSLRSVPNYGYTF.

The chain joins TRBV27 to TRBJ2-2; unclear D gene. Trimming pared 7 bases from V and 4 bases from J, leaving 7 bases between. The CDR3 is made up of 12 amino acids. Germline CDR1 MNHEY, CDR2 SMNVEV (reference sequence). The CDR3 is CASIDSTGELFF. CDR3 sequence (DNA): TGTGCCAGCATAGACTCCACCGGGGAGCTGTTTTTT.

Only a few counts were recorded for this clone. One end of the junction varies from germline; a read error may be responsible. The rearrangement links TRBV5-1 to TRBJ1-1; D ambiguous. The CDR3 covers 15 residues. CDR1 and CDR2 (germline): SGHRS, YFSETQ. CDR3 amino acids: CASSLVQSTDTEAFF. The CDR3 DNA reads as TGCGCCAGCAGCTTGGTACAGTCCACCGACACTGAGGCTTTCTTT.

This chain uses TRBV6-6 with TRBJ1-5; 8 bases agree with TRBD1. The CDR3 covers 16 residues. Looked up from germline, CDR1 is MNHNY and CDR2 is SVGAGI (reference sequence). Trimming at V came to 5 bases and at J to 3 bases, leaving 9 bases not matched to a gene. The CDR3 spells CASSTLQGANNQPQHF. CDR3 nucleotides: TGTGCCAGCAGTACCCTGCAGGGGGCGAACAATCAGCCCCAGCATTTT.

This sequence joins TRBV6-5 and TRBJ2-1, with 13 bases that match TRBD2. Trimming removed 7 bases from V and 7 bases from J; junction bases left unmatched: 4. Germline V gene data show CDR1 as MNHEY and CDR2 as SVGAGI. The CDR3 extends over 14 amino acids. This CDR3 is CASMRTSGRNEQFF. Written as DNA, the CDR3 is TGTGCCAGCATGAGGACTAGCGGGAGAAATGAGCAGTTCTTC.

The CDR3 is CAISSSPNTGELFF. DNA of the CDR3: TGTGCCATCAGTTCTAGTCCGAACACCGGGGAGCTGTTTTTT. The chain employs TRBV10-3 and TRBJ2-2, with D unclear. Trimming cost V 5 bases and J 0 bases, with 7 bases left between them. CDR1 ENHRY and CDR2 SYGVKD come from the germline V gene. The CDR3 is 14 amino acids.

In this sample, this clone turned up a few times. The rearrangement links TRBV4-1 to TRBJ2-7, with 7 bases matching TRBD2. The CDR3 loop spans 15 amino acids. V shed 0 bases and J 4 bases; nucleotides not matched to a gene: 6. CDR1 is MGHRA and CDR2 is YSYEKL in the germline V gene. This chain's CDR3 is CASSQDSGTIYEQYV. The CDR3 bases are TGCGCCAGCAGCCAAGATTCTGGGACTATTTACGAGCAGTACGTC.

The V call is TRBV5-4, the J call TRBJ2-1; 9 bases map to TRBD1. Germline loops: CDR1 SGHNT, CDR2 YYREEE (reference sequence). There are 14 residues in the CDR3. J was trimmed by 4 bases and V by 4 bases; bases with no gene match: 3. CDR3 nucleotides: TGTGCCAGCAGCCCGGGACAGGGTTACAATGAGCAGTTCTTC. Amino acids: CASSPGQGYNEQFF.

The chain joins TRBV19 to TRBJ1-4; TRBD1 is a possible D gene (6 bases). Trimming cost V 2 bases and J 1 base, with 20 bases left between them. The germline gives CDR1 LNHDA, CDR2 SQIVND (reference sequence). There are 19 residues in the CDR3. CDR3 residues: CASSIFNRELWGTNEKLFF. In nucleotides, the CDR3 is TGTGCCAGTAGTATATTTAACAGGGAACTATGGGGAACTAATGAAAAACTGTTTTTT.

This clone has just one count. The CDR3 sequence is CASTLSGRNPDTQYF. The CDR3 nucleotides read TGTGCCAGCACTCTTAGCGGGAGAAACCCAGATACGCAGTATTTT. The chain recombines TRBV27 with TRBJ2-3, with 9 bases aligning to TRBD2. In germline, CDR1 is MNHEY, CDR2 SMNVEV (reference sequence). The V gene end was trimmed by 7 bases and the J gene end by 4 bases; junction bases not matched to a gene: 9. The CDR3 totals 15 residues.

This rearrangement joins TRBV4-2 to TRBJ2-7, with 7 bases aligning to TRBD2. CDR1 and CDR2 (germline): LGHNA, YNFKEQ. V gave up 0 bases and J gave up 6 bases; unmatched junction bases: 8. This CDR3 is built from 15 residues. CDR3 loop: CASSQDLGGSSEQYF. In DNA form, the CDR3 reads TGTGCCAGCAGCCAAGATCTGGGCGGGAGCTCCGAGCAGTACTTC.

The chain carries TRBV10-2 and TRBJ2-7; 8 bases align to TRBD2. After removal of 4 bases from V and 6 bases from J, the junction contained 11 bases not matched to a gene. The CDR3 length is 15 residues. From germline, CDR1 is WSHSY and CDR2 SAAADI. The CDR3 sequence: CASSGGVAGSVEQYV. In nucleotides, the CDR3 is TGCGCCAGCAGTGGTGGGGTAGCGGGGTCGGTCGAGCAGTACGTC.

This clone has more than one count but fewer than ten. CDR3 DNA: TGCGCCAGCAGCTTGGGTTCAAGCGGGGAGTCGGATACGCAGTATTTT. Its protein product is CASSLGSSGESDTQYF. The chain combines TRBV5-1 with TRBJ2-3, with 7 positions matching TRBD2. Germline-derived CDR1 and CDR2 are SGHRS and YFSETQ. The V gene end was trimmed by 0 bases and the J gene end by 6 bases; junction bases not matched to a gene: 10. The CDR3 spans 16 residues. Based on the CDR3 plus reference TRBV5-1 and TRBJ2-3, the full variable domain is KAGVTQTPRYLIKTRGQQVTLSCSPISGHRSVSWYQQTPGQGLQFLFEYFSETQRNKGNFPGRFSGRQFSNSRSEMNVSTLELGDSALYLCASSLGSSGESDTQYFGPGTRLTVL.

CDR3 region: CASSEKRGLAGGTDTQYF. CDR3 bases: TGTGCCAGCAGTGAAAAAAGGGGACTAGCGGGAGGTACAGATACGCAGTATTTT. The chain employs TRBV6-1 and TRBJ2-3; TRBD2 matches 15 bases. CDR1 and CDR2 (germline): MNHNS, SASEGT. The V and J ends lost 2 bases and 3 bases, in that order; junction bases with no gene match: 6. The CDR3 is 18 amino acids.